The next 19 T cell receptor beta chains were all read from a single sample in a study of blood T cell repertoires in COVID-19. Clones were read by immunoSEQ multiplex PCR, and TCRdb kept only the in-frame ones, dropping some. The sample has 200,000 or so clones; roughly 90% are singletons. The source material was peripheral blood. All receptors come from a woman aged 55-69 years with acute or convalescent COVID-19.

The rearrangement joins TRBV10-1 to TRBJ2-2; D is unresolved. The length of the CDR3 is 14 residues. Germline V CDR1 and CDR2: WNHNN, SYGVQD (reference sequence). V lost 5 bases to trimming and J lost 0 bases, with 7 bases between them. Here the CDR3 reads CASSPDTNTGELFF. The CDR3 nucleotides are TGCGCCAGCAGTCCCGACACGAACACCGGGGAGCTGTTTTTT.

The rearrangement joins TRBV27 to TRBJ1-6; D is uncertain. V was pared by 3 bases and J by 7 bases, with 16 bases between. CDR1 is MNHEY, CDR2 SMNVEV, per germline (reference sequence). The CDR3 consists of 16 residues. This CDR3 reads CASSFNVRSGNSPLHF. CDR3 nucleotide sequence: TGTGCCAGCAGTTTTAACGTAAGATCAGGAAATTCACCCCTCCACTTT.

J is TRBJ1-2 and V is TRBV6-6; 8 bases are a match to TRBD1. The CDR3 has 13 amino acids. Per germline, CDR1 MNHNY and CDR2 SVGAGI (reference sequence). Trimming at V came to 6 bases and at J to 4 bases, leaving 4 bases not matched to a gene. CDR3 residues: CASRDRDFYGYTF. DNA of the CDR3: TGTGCCAGCAGGGACAGGGATTTCTATGGCTACACCTTC.

This clone has more than one count but fewer than ten. This rearrangement joins TRBV7-9 to TRBJ2-1, with 11 positions matching TRBD2. Trimming at V came to 1 base and at J to 7 bases, leaving 3 bases not matched to a gene. The CDR3 runs to 15 residues. Germline V gene data show CDR1 as SEHNR and CDR2 as FQNEAQ (reference sequence). CDR3 loop: CASSLVAGGPNEQFF. As DNA, the CDR3 is TGTGCCAGCAGCTTAGTAGCGGGAGGGCCTAATGAGCAGTTCTTC.

This chain links TRBV23-1 with TRBJ1-2, with D possibly matching TRBD1 (5 bases). TRBV23-1 is an open reading frame whose function is uncertain. This CDR3 has 17 amino acids. The V end was cut by 3 bases, the J end by 0 bases, with 17 bases between. CDR3 coding DNA: TGCGCCAGCAGTCATTTTTTCGCGGGGGGATCTAACTATGGCTACACCTTC. This translates into CASSHFFAGGSNYGYTF.

The V and J genes are TRBV11-2 and TRBJ1-2, with 8 positions matching TRBD1. Germline V gene data show CDR1 as SGHAT and CDR2 as FQNNGV. Losses at the gene ends were 5 bases for V and 5 bases for J; bases not matched to a gene: 7. This CDR3 is built from 14 residues. The CDR3 region is CASSPPGQVYGYTF. DNA for the CDR3: TGTGCCAGCAGCCCCCCGGGACAGGTGTATGGCTACACCTTC.

This sequence joins TRBV7-2 and TRBJ2-7, with 8 positions matching TRBD2. There are 15 residues in the CDR3. The J segment lost 0 bases and the V segment lost 1 base, leaving 2 bases of the junction unmatched. The germline V gene has CDR1 SGHTA and CDR2 FQGNSA. The CDR3 nucleotides are TGTGCCAGCAGCTTAGGGAGCGGGAGCTCCTACGAGCAGTACTTC. It is translated as CASSLGSGSSYEQYF.

This clone was seen more than once but under ten times. V gene TRBV30 combines with J gene TRBJ2-2; 10 bases map to TRBD2. There are 13 residues in the CDR3. Germline CDR1 and CDR2: GTSNPN and SVGIG (reference sequence). V gave up 3 bases and J gave up 13 bases; unmatched junction bases: 8. CDR3 DNA sequence: TGTGCCTGGAGAGGGCTAGCGGGAGTGGTGCTGTTTTTT. It codes for CAWRGLAGVVLFF.

The chain recombines TRBV3-1 (or the pseudogene TRBV3-2) with TRBJ2-4; 8 bases are shared with TRBD1. This CDR3 is built from 17 residues. Germline loops: CDR1 LGHDT, CDR2 YNNKEL (reference sequence). After removal of 3 bases from V and 2 bases from J, the junction contained 9 bases not matched to a gene. The CDR3 sequence is CASSHVPGGASKNIQYF. The CDR3 DNA reads as TGTGCCAGCAGCCATGTACCAGGGGGCGCATCCAAAAACATTCAGTACTTC.

The chain couples TRBV19 to TRBJ1-1; D is perhaps TRBD1 (6 bases). Germline values: CDR1 LNHDA, CDR2 SQIVND (reference sequence). Trimming stripped 5 bases from V and 5 bases from J, with 18 bases between. The CDR3 consists of 15 residues. The CDR3 DNA is TGTGCCAGTAGTCCTACCCCACAGGGTCGAACTGAAGCTTTCTTT. As protein: CASSPTPQGRTEAFF.

V is TRBV4-2 and J is TRBJ2-1; 9 bases align to TRBD2. CDR1 LGHNA and CDR2 YNFKEQ come from the germline V gene. The junction had 12 bases not matched to a gene; V was cut back by 2 bases and J by 7 bases. CDR3 length equals 17 residues. The CDR3 loop reads CASSQRPSGMLYNEQFF. CDR3 DNA sequence: TGTGCCAGCAGCCAACGTCCTAGCGGGATGTTATATAATGAGCAGTTCTTC.

Concerning this clone: One end of the junction fails to match germline, which may point to a read error. The gene calls are TRBV12-3 or TRBV12-4 and TRBJ1-2, with D possibly being TRBD1 (6 bases). This CDR3 has 12 residues. CDR3 sequence (DNA): TGTGCCAGTACTATCCTAAACAGGGTACTCATCTTC. It yields the protein CASTILNRVLIF.

This clone was found once. The V gene is TRBV5-1, the J gene TRBJ2-2; TRBD1 aligns across 9 bases. Germline CDR1 SGHRS, CDR2 YFSETQ. This CDR3 has 15 residues. J was trimmed by 3 bases and V by 1 base; bases with no gene match: 1. CDR3: CASSLTGGHTGELFF. The CDR3 nucleotides are TGCGCCAGCAGCTTGACAGGGGGCCACACCGGGGAGCTGTTTTTT.

V and J are TRBV5-6 and TRBJ2-7; TRBD2 agrees at 7 bases. The ends lost 6 bases at V and 5 bases at J; junction bases unmatched: 14. The CDR3 has 15 residues. Germline V CDR1 and CDR2: SGHDT, YYEEEE. The CDR3 reads CASTRDVAGVHEQYF. As DNA, the CDR3 is TGTGCCAGCACTCGAGATGTCGCGGGAGTCCACGAGCAGTACTTC. The complete variable domain, with remaining parts taken from reference TRBV5-6 and TRBJ2-7, reads DAGVTQSPTHLIKTRGQQVTLRCSPKSGHDTVSWYQQALGQGPQFIFQYYEEEERQRGNFPDRFSGHQFPNYSSELNVNALLLGDSALYLCASTRDVAGVHEQYFGPGTRLTVT.

V and J are TRBV7-2 and TRBJ2-3; 8 bases line up with TRBD1. V shed 2 bases and J 4 bases; nucleotides not matched to a gene: 8. CDR3 length: 16 residues. Germline CDR1 and CDR2: SGHTA and FQGNSA. The CDR3 loop reads CASSLRPADRADTQYF. CDR3 DNA: TGTGCCAGCAGCTTAAGGCCTGCGGACAGGGCAGATACGCAGTATTTT.

This chain uses TRBV10-3 with TRBJ2-7, with TRBD1 as a possible D gene (6 bases). CDR1 and CDR2 (germline): ENHRY, SYGVKD. This CDR3 is 13 amino acids long. Trimming took off 5 bases at V and 3 bases at J, with 11 bases between the two ends. CDR3 sequence: CAISPPGHYEQYF. In DNA form, the CDR3 reads TGTGCCATCAGTCCCCCGGGACACTACGAGCAGTACTTC.

The chain combines TRBV6-5 with TRBJ1-6; 7 positions agree with TRBD1. CDR1 and CDR2 (germline): MNHEY, SVGAGI. This CDR3 is built from 15 residues. The junction had 8 bases not matched to a gene; V was cut back by 6 bases and J by 6 bases. The CDR3 nucleotides read TGTGCCAGCAGCCCGGGGACAGAACTTAATTCACCCCTCCACTTT. Amino acids: CASSPGTELNSPLHF.

The table lists this clone with a count of one. The chain recombines TRBV7-9 with TRBJ2-7, with D possibly matching TRBD2 (5 bases). The CDR3 is 13 residues long. V was cut by 4 bases and J by 6 bases, with 13 bases left in between. Germline CDR1 is SEHNR and CDR2 is FQNEAQ (reference sequence). CDR3 DNA sequence: TGTGCCAGCAGCTCGCTGGGTCGGGGCGAGCAGTACTTC. It translates to CASSSLGRGEQYF.

The gene calls are TRBV9 and TRBJ2-7; the D gene is possibly TRBD2 (6 bases). Germline loops: CDR1 SGDLS, CDR2 YYNGEE. Trimming pared 4 bases from V and 6 bases from J, leaving 17 bases between. The CDR3 loop spans 14 amino acids. CDR3 DNA sequence: TGTGCCAGCAGCCCCCTTGATAGGCGGGGCGAGCAGTACTTC. Its translation is CASSPLDRRGEQYF.